These 5 T cell receptor beta chains came from one sample sequenced in a study of blood T cell repertoires in COVID-19. Generated by immunoSEQ multiplex PCR, the TCRdb table keeps only in-frame clones and is missing some. The sample consists of roughly 100,000 clones, approximately 86% of them appearing once. Input material: peripheral blood. These TCRs come from a human donor in a cohort sampled during active COVID-19.

This rearrangement joins TRBV19 to TRBJ1-1, with TRBD1 identical over 7 bases. Trimming removed 3 bases from V and 5 bases from J; junction bases left unmatched: 3. The germline V gene encodes CDR1 LNHDA and CDR2 SQIVND (reference sequence). This CDR3 is 13 amino acids long. The CDR3 DNA reads as TGTGCCAGTAGTATGGGGGACAGAACTGAAGCTTTCTTT. Its translation is CASSMGDRTEAFF.

The V and J genes are TRBV11-2 and TRBJ2-2; D may be TRBD2 (6 bases). Trimming removed 5 bases at V and 2 bases at J, with 15 bases between. The length of the CDR3 is 16 residues. In germline, CDR1 is SGHAT, CDR2 FQNNGV. CDR3 DNA: TGTGCCAGCAGCCCCCCCGGGGGACCCAACACCGGGGAGCTGTTTTTT. This translates into CASSPPGGPNTGELFF.

The CDR3 region is CASSRTGGYGYTF. The CDR3 DNA reads as TGTGCCAGCAGCCGTACAGGGGGCTATGGCTACACCTTC. The V and J genes are TRBV3-1 (or the pseudogene TRBV3-2) and TRBJ1-2; 8 bases map to TRBD1. CDR1 LGHDT and CDR2 YNNKEL come from the germline V gene (reference sequence). The CDR3 is 13 residues long. Trimming took 4 bases from V and 4 from J; bases not matched to a gene: 2.

The count of this clone is one. The chain carries TRBV3-1 (or the pseudogene TRBV3-2) and TRBJ2-3; D gene ambiguous. CDR1 is LGHDT and CDR2 is YNNKEL in the germline V gene (reference sequence). V was cut by 4 bases and J by 0 bases, with 14 bases left in between. This CDR3 has 16 amino acids. CDR3 amino acids: CASSLQPPASTDTQYF. The CDR3 DNA sequence: TGTGCCAGCAGCCTCCAACCTCCCGCGAGCACAGATACGCAGTATTTT.

This chain uses TRBV29-1 with TRBJ2-3; the match to TRBD2 covers 9 bases. The CDR3 has 14 residues. The V gene end was trimmed by 6 bases and the J gene end by 2 bases; junction bases not matched to a gene: 6. Per the germline V gene, CDR1 is SQVTM and CDR2 is ANQGSEA. As DNA, the CDR3 is TGCAGCGTGGCCGCTAGCGGGGTCACAGATACGCAGTATTTT. Its translation: CSVAASGVTDTQYF.